This TCR beta chain stems from a study of T cell responses to AZD1222 COVID-19 vaccine. As concerns this clone: No antigen is known for it.

V was clipped by 3 bases and J by 3 bases, with 14 bases between them. The CDR3 runs to 15 residues. In germline, CDR1 is KGHSH, CDR2 LQKENI. Assay used: immunoSEQ multiplex PCR; TCRdb lists only in-frame clones, some missing. The sample contains more than 100,000 clones, 85% to 95% of which appear only once. Regarding the study as a whole: The donor cohort was predominantly white British with a female majority, and clonal diversity may have been underestimated. Baseline seropositives among AZD1222 recipients totaled only 5 to 7.

This rearrangement joins TRBV18 to TRBJ1-2; TRBD1 is a possible D gene (6 bases). Sequences were derived from peripheral blood, sampled on day 0 of AZD1222 vaccination. The TCR was taken from an adult in good health. Here the CDR3 reads CASSPLADSHYGYTF. The CDR3 coding sequence is TGTGCCAGCTCACCCCTTGCGGACAGCCACTATGGCTACACCTTC.